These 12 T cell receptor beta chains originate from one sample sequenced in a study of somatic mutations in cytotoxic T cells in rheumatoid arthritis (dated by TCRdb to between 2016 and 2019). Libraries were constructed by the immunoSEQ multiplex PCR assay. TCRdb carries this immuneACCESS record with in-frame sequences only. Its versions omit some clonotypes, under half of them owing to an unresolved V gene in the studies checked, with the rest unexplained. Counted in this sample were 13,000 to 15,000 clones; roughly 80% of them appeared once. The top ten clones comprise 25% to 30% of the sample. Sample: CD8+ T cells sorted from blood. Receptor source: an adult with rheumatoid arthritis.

The CDR3 DNA follows: TGTGCCAGCAGCGTCGCTGACAGGGGGTTTGAGACCCAGTACTTC. It encodes CASSVADRGFETQYF. This rearrangement joins TRBV7-2 to TRBJ2-5; 9 bases align to TRBD1. The CDR3 covers 15 residues. The V and J ends lost 5 bases and 5 bases, in that order; junction bases with no gene match: 9. Germline V CDR1 and CDR2: SGHTA, FQGNSA.

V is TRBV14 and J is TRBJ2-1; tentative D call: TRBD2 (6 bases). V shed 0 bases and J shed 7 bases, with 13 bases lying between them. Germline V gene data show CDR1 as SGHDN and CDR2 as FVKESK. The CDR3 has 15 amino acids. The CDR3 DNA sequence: TGTGCCAGCAGCCAAGATACGGGGGTTCTTAATGAGCAGTTCTTC. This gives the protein CASSQDTGVLNEQFF. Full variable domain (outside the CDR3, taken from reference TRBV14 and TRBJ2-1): EAGVTQFPSHSVIEKGQTVTLRCDPISGHDNLYWYRRVMGKEIKFLLHFVKESKQDESGMPNNRFLAERTGGTYSTLKVQPAELEDSGVYFCASSQDTGVLNEQFFGPGTRLTVL.

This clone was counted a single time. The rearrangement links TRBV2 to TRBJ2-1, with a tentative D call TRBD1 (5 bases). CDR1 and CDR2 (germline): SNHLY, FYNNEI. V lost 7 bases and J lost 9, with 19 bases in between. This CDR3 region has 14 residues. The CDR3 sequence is CASIDSYRASEQFF. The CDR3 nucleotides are TGTGCCAGCATTGACAGCTATAGGGCGTCTGAGCAGTTCTTC.

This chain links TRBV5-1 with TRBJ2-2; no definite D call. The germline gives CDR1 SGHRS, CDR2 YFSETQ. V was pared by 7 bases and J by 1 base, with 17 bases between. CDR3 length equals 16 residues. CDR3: CASGLGPTKNTGELFF. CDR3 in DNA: TGCGCCAGCGGGCTTGGACCTACAAAGAACACCGGGGAGCTGTTTTTT.

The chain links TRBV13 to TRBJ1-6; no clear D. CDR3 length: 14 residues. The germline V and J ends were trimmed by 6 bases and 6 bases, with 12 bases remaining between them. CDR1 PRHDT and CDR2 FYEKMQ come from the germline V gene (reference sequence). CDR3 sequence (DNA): TGTGCCAGCAGGCCCGGGGTGGGTAATTCACCCCTCCACTTT. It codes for CASRPGVGNSPLHF. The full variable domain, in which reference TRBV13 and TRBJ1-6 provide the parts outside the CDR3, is AAGVIQSPRHLIKEKRETATLKCYPIPRHDTVYWYQQGPGQDPQFLISFYEKMQSDKGSIPDRFSAQQFSDYHSELNMSSLELGDSALYFCASRPGVGNSPLHFGNGTRLTVT.

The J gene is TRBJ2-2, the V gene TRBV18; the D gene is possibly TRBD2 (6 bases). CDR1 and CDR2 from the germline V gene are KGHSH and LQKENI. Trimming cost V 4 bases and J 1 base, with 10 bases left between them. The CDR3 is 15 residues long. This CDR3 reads CASSLRLENTGELFF. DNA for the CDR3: TGTGCCAGCTCACTCCGACTAGAGAACACCGGGGAGCTGTTTTTT. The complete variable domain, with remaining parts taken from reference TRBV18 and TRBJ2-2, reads NAGVMQNPRHLVRRRGQEARLRCSPMKGHSHVYWYRQLPEEGLKFMVYLQKENIIDESGMPKERFSAEFPKEGPSILRIQQVVRGDSAAYFCASSLRLENTGELFFGEGSRLTVL.

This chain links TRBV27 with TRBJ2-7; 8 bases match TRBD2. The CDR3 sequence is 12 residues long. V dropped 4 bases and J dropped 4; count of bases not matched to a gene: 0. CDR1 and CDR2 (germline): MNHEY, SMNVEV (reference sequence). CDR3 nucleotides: TGTGCCAGCAGTTCGGGAGGGTACGAGCAGTACTTC. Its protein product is CASSSGGYEQYF.

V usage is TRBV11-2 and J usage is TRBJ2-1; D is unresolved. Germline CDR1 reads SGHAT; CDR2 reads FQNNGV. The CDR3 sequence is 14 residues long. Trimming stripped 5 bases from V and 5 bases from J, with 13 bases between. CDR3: CASSRSLNDNEQFF. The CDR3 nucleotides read TGTGCCAGCAGCAGGTCTCTGAACGACAATGAGCAGTTCTTC.

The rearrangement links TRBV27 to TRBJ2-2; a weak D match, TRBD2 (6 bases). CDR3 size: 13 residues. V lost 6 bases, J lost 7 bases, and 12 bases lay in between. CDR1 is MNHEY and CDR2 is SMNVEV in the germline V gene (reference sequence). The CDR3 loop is CASSTGGVGELFF. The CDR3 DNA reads TGTGCCAGCAGCACCGGGGGAGTCGGGGAGCTGTTTTTT.

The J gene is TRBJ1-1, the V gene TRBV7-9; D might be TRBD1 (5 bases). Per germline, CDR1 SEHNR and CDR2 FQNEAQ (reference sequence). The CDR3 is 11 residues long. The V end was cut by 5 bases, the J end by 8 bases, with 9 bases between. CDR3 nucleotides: TGTGCCAGCAGCCCTTCAGGGGAAGCTTTCTTT. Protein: CASSPSGEAFF.

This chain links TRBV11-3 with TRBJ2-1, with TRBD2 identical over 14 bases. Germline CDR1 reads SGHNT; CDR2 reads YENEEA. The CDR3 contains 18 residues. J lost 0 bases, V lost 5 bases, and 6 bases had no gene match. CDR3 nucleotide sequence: TGTGCCAGCAGCGGGACTAGCGGGAGCCTCGGCTCCTACAATGAGCAGTTCTTC. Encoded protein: CASSGTSGSLGSYNEQFF.

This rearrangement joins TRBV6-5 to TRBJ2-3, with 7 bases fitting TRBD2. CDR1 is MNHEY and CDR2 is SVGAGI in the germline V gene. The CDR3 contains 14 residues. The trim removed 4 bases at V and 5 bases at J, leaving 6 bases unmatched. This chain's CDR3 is CASSLGGNVDTQYF. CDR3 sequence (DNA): TGTGCCAGCAGTTTGGGGGGGAACGTAGATACGCAGTATTTT.